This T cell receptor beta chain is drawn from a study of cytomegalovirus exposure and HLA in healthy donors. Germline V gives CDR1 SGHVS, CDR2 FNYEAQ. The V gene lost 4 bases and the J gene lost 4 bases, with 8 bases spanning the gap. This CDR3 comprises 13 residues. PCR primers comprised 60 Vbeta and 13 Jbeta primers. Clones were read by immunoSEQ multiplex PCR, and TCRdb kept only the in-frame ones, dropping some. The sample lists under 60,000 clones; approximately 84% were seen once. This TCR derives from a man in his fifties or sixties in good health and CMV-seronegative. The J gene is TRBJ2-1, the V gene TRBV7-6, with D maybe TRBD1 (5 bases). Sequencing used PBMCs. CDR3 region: CASSYGAYNEQFF. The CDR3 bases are TGTGCCAGCAGCTATGGGGCGTACAATGAGCAGTTCTTC.